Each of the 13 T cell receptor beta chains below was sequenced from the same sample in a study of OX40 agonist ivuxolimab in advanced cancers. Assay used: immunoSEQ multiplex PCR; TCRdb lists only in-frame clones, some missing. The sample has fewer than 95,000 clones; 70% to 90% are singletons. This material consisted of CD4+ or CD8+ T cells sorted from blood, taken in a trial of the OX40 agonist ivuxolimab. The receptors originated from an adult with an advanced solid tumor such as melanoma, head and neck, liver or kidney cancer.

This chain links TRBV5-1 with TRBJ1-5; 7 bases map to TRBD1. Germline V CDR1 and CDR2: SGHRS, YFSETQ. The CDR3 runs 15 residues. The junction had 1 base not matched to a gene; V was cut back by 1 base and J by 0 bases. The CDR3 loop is CASSLQGDSNQPQHF. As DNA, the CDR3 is TGCGCCAGCAGCTTGCAGGGGGATAGCAATCAGCCCCAGCATTTT.

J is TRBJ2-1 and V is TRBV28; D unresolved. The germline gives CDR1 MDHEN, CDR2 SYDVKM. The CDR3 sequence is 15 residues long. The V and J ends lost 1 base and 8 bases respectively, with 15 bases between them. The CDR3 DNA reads TGTGCCAGCAGTTTATTCTTGCGTGGACGGGATGAGCAGTTCTTC. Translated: CASSLFLRGRDEQFF.

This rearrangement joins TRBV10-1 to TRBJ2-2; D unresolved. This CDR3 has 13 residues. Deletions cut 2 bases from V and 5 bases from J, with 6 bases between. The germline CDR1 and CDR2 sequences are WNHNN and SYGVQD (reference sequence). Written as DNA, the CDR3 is TGCGCCAGCAGTGAGCTGAGAACCGGGGAGCTGTTTTTT. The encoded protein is CASSELRTGELFF.

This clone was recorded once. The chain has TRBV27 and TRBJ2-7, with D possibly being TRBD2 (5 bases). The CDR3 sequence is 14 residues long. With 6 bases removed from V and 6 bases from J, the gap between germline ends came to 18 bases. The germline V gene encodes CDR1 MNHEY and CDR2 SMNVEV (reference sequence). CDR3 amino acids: CASSITTMGVEQYF. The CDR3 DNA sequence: TGTGCCAGCAGCATCACAACAATGGGAGTCGAGCAGTACTTC.

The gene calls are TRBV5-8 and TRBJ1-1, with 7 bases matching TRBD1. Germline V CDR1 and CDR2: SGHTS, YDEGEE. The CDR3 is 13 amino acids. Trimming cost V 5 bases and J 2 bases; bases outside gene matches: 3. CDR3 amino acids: CASRDRFNTEAFF. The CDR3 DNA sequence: TGTGCCAGCAGGGACAGGTTTAACACTGAAGCTTTCTTT.

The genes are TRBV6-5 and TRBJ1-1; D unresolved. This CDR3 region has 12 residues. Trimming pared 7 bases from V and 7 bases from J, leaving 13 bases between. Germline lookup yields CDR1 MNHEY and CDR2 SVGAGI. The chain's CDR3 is CASIKPGVEAFF. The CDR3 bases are TGTGCCAGCATCAAACCGGGTGTTGAAGCTTTCTTT.

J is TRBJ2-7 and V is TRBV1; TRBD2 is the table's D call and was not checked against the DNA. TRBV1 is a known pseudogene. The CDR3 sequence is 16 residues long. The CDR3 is CTSSQGPGGSSYEQYF. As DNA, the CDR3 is TGCACCAGCAGCCAAGGTCCTGGCGGGAGCTCCTACGAGCAGTACTTC.

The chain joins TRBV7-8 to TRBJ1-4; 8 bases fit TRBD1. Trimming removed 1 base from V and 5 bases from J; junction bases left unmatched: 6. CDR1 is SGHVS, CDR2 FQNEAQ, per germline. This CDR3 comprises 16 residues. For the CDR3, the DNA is TGTGCCAGCAGCTTAGGCAATACAGGGGGAAATGAAAAACTGTTTTTT. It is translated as CASSLGNTGGNEKLFF.

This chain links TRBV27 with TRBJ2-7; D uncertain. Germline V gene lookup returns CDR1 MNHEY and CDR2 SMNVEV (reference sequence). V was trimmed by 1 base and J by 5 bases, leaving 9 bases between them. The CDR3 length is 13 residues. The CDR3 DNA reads TGTGCCAGCAGTTTATATTTGGACGACGAGCAGTACTTC. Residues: CASSLYLDDEQYF.

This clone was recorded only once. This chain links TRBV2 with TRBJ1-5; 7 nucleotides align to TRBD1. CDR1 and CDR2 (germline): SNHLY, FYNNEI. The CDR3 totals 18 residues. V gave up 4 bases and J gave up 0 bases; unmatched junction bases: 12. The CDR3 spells CASSVPGTVYYSNQPQHF. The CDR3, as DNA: TGTGCCAGCAGTGTACCCGGGACAGTCTATTATAGCAATCAGCCCCAGCATTTT.

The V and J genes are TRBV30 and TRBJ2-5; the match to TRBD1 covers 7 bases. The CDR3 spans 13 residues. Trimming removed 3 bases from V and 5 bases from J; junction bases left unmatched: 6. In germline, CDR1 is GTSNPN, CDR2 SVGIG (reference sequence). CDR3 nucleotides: TGTGCCTGGAGAGAGGGACAGAGGGAGACCCAGTACTTC. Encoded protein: CAWREGQRETQYF.

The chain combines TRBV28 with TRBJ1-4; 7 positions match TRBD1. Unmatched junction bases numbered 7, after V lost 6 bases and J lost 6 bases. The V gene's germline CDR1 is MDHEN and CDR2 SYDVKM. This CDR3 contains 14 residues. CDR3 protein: CASRSGTEYEKLFF. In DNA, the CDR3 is TGTGCCAGCAGATCAGGGACAGAGTATGAAAAACTGTTTTTT. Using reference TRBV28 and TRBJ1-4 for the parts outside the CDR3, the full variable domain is DVKVTQSSRYLVKRTGEKVFLECVQDMDHENMFWYRQDPGLGLRLIYFSYDVKMKEKGDIPEGYSVSREKKERFSLILESASTNQTSMYLCASRSGTEYEKLFFGSGTQLSVL.

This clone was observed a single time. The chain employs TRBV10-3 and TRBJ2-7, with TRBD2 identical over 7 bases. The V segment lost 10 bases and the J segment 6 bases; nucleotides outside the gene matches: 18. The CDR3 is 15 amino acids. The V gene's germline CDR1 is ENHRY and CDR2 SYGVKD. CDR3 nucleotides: TGTGCCACCTCTACGGGGGGACTCTTTCCGAGCGAGCAGTACTTC. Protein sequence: CATSTGGLFPSEQYF.